One sample yielded the 20 T cell receptor beta chains listed below, sequenced in a study of beta chain features in type 1 diabetes (dated by TCRdb to the late 2010s). Libraries were made using the immunoSEQ multiplex PCR assay. All of the isolated RNA was reverse transcribed with the High Capacity cDNA Reverse Transcription Kit, so expressed TCRB transcripts were sequenced. TCRdb took over this immuneACCESS table, retaining in-frame rearrangements with V and J assigned. Such tables are incomplete; in checked studies, under half of the missing clones stem from an unresolved V gene, and the remainder is unexplained. The sample table holds 300,000 to 400,000 clones, of which around an eighth were seen once. The ten largest clones take up approximately 0.015% of the sample. The specimen was naive CD4+ T cells from blood. According to the study, the label for this sample's cell subset or site signals: true naive CD4+ T cells. The receptors shown here come from a man younger than 30 in good health.

The chain recombines TRBV7-8 with TRBJ1-5, with a weak D call TRBD1 (5 bases). The germline CDR1 and CDR2 sequences are SGHVS and FQNEAQ. The CDR3 extends over 15 amino acids. V shed 5 bases and J shed 1 base, with 12 bases lying between them. This CDR3 reads CASSPRAGSNQPQHF. CDR3 nucleotide sequence: TGTGCCAGCAGCCCACGGGCAGGGAGCAATCAGCCCCAGCATTTT.

The CDR3 DNA is TGTGCCAGCTCACCCGGCGGGGAAGCTAACTATGGCTACACCTTC. Its translation: CASSPGGEANYGYTF. The chain recombines TRBV18 with TRBJ1-2; no firm D call. Deletions cut 3 bases from V and 0 bases from J, with 11 bases between. Germline values: CDR1 KGHSH, CDR2 LQKENI. CDR3 length: 15 residues.

This clone showed up just a few times. This chain uses TRBV5-4 with TRBJ2-3; TRBD2 is a possible D gene (6 bases). The V end was cut by 3 bases, the J end by 2 bases, with 13 bases between. The CDR3 extends over 15 amino acids. CDR1 and CDR2 (germline): SGHNT, YYREEE (reference sequence). The CDR3 is CASSSGTHDTDTQYF. DNA of the CDR3: TGTGCCAGCAGCTCGGGGACTCATGACACAGATACGCAGTATTTT.

The rearrangement joins TRBV6-5 to TRBJ2-7; TRBD2 matches 7 bases. Trimming at V came to 6 bases and at J to 2 bases, leaving 10 bases not matched to a gene. This CDR3 has 15 residues. Per germline, CDR1 MNHEY and CDR2 SVGAGI. CDR3 amino acids: CASSGTGLSTYEQYF. The CDR3 DNA reads TGTGCCAGCAGCGGGACGGGACTATCAACCTACGAGCAGTACTTC.

This clone came up a few times. This chain links TRBV6-5 with TRBJ2-7; D perhaps matches TRBD1 (6 bases). Germline V gene lookup returns CDR1 MNHEY and CDR2 SVGAGI. This CDR3 has 14 amino acids. The ends were cut back, 7 bases at V and 2 bases at J, with 15 bases in the middle. The CDR3 reads CASKLDRTTYEQYF. CDR3 bases: TGTGCCAGCAAACTGGACAGAACTACCTACGAGCAGTACTTC.

This clone was found a few times. The chain carries TRBV11-2 and TRBJ2-2, with 7 bases identical to TRBD1. CDR3 length equals 16 residues. Per germline, CDR1 SGHAT and CDR2 FQNNGV. Losses at the gene ends were 5 bases for V and 2 bases for J; bases not matched to a gene: 8. DNA of the CDR3: TGTGCCAGCAGCCTAGGGGCAGGGGGAAACACCGGGGAGCTGTTTTTT. Its protein is CASSLGAGGNTGELFF.

The table lists this clone with a few counts. The chain uses TRBV6-5 and TRBJ2-1, with 11 nucleotides matching TRBD2. The CDR3 loop spans 16 amino acids. V shed 3 bases and J 12 bases; nucleotides not matched to a gene: 13. The V gene's germline CDR1 is MNHEY and CDR2 SVGAGI. As DNA, the CDR3 is TGTGCCAGCAGTTATGGTTCTACTAGCGGGGGAGATTGGCAGTTCTTC. It encodes CASSYGSTSGGDWQFF.

This clone was counted between two and nine times. The genes are TRBV18 and TRBJ1-2; 8 bases line up with TRBD1. The germline V gene has CDR1 KGHSH and CDR2 LQKENI. Germline trimming cut 3 bases from V and 5 bases from J; bases unmatched to any gene: 5. This CDR3 is built from 14 residues. The DNA of the CDR3 is TGTGCCAGCTCACCTTCGGACAGGGAATATGGCTACACCTTC. Residues: CASSPSDREYGYTF.

This clone was counted only a few times. The DNA of the CDR3 is TGTGCCAGCAGCACGGCGGGGGGAGCCTACGAGCAGTACTTC. Translating gives CASSTAGGAYEQYF. This chain joins TRBV7-2 and TRBJ2-7, with TRBD2 matching over 8 bases. Trimming removed 5 bases from V and 2 bases from J; junction bases left unmatched: 5. CDR1 SGHTA and CDR2 FQGNSA come from the germline V gene. The CDR3 has 14 residues.

J is TRBJ2-4 and V is TRBV5-1; D possibly corresponds to TRBD1 (6 bases). CDR3 length equals 15 residues. The V end lost 3 bases, the J end lost 6 bases, and 16 bases lay between the germline ends. CDR1 and CDR2 from the germline V gene are SGHRS and YFSETQ. As DNA, the CDR3 is TGCGCCAGCAGCTCTACGGGACATTCCCCAAACATTCAGTACTTC. Translated, it gives CASSSTGHSPNIQYF. Drawing the rest from reference TRBV5-1 and TRBJ2-4, the complete variable domain is KAGVTQTPRYLIKTRGQQVTLSCSPISGHRSVSWYQQTPGQGLQFLFEYFSETQRNKGNFPGRFSGRQFSNSRSEMNVSTLELGDSALYLCASSSTGHSPNIQYFGAGTRLSVL.

This clone was counted only a few times. The rearrangement joins TRBV11-3 to TRBJ2-2; no reliable D call. CDR3 size: 13 residues. Germline V gene lookup returns CDR1 SGHNT and CDR2 YENEEA. V was shortened by 5 bases and J by 1 base, with 5 bases between the two germline ends. CDR3: CASSEQNTGELFF. The CDR3 nucleotides read TGTGCCAGCAGCGAACAGAACACCGGGGAGCTGTTTTTT.

This clone was seen a handful of times. The germline gene is not matched at one end of the junction; a read error may be the cause. The chain combines TRBV13 with TRBJ1-6, with a weak D call TRBD1 (6 bases). CDR1 PRHDT and CDR2 FYEKMQ come from the germline V gene (reference sequence). The CDR3 loop spans 16 amino acids. CDR3 sequence (DNA): TGTGCCAGCACCTTACAGGGATTCTCCTATAATTCACCCCTCCACTTT. It codes for CASTLQGFSYNSPLHF.

A few counts support this clone. This rearrangement joins TRBV5-1 to TRBJ2-1, with TRBD2 identical over 8 bases. From germline, CDR1 is SGHRS and CDR2 YFSETQ. The V segment lost 7 bases and the J segment 3 bases; nucleotides outside the gene matches: 12. This CDR3 contains 16 residues. The CDR3 protein is CASQRGVSGDYNEQFF. CDR3 coding DNA: TGCGCCAGCCAGAGAGGTGTTAGCGGGGACTACAATGAGCAGTTCTTC.

This chain connects TRBV5-4 to TRBJ1-6, with TRBD1 matching 7 bases. J lost 7 bases, V lost 3 bases, and 4 bases had no gene match. The CDR3 is 14 residues long. Germline CDR1 and CDR2: SGHNT and YYREEE (reference sequence). The CDR3 DNA reads as TGTGCCAGCAGCTCCCGGGACAGAAATTCACCCCTCCACTTT. It translates to CASSSRDRNSPLHF.

This clone was detected a few times. This chain links TRBV28 with TRBJ1-2, with a tentative D call TRBD1 (5 bases). CDR1 and CDR2 from the germline V gene are MDHEN and SYDVKM. This CDR3 comprises 12 residues. V lost 9 bases and J lost 2, with 10 bases in between. The CDR3 spells CASKAGNYGYTF. CDR3 bases: TGTGCCAGTAAGGCAGGGAACTATGGCTACACCTTC.

The sample holds a few counts of this clone. This chain links TRBV5-1 with TRBJ2-5; 7 nucleotides agree with TRBD1. Germline assignment: CDR1 SGHRS and CDR2 YFSETQ. The CDR3 has 14 amino acids. Trimming took 3 bases from V and 2 from J; bases not matched to a gene: 4. The CDR3 DNA follows: TGCGCCAGCAGCTCCGGGACAGCGCAAGAGACCCAGTACTTC. It translates to CASSSGTAQETQYF.

This clone has only a few counts. The chain couples TRBV4-1 to TRBJ2-7, with TRBD1 matching over 9 bases. This CDR3 has 15 amino acids. Germline CDR1 reads MGHRA; CDR2 reads YSYEKL. With 4 bases clipped from V and 0 bases from J, the junction kept 4 bases outside the gene matches. The CDR3 bases are TGCGCCAGCAGCCCCGGACAGGGGCCCTCCTACGAGCAGTACTTC. Translated: CASSPGQGPSYEQYF.

The sample holds a few counts of this clone. The chain employs TRBV9 and TRBJ1-2; the D is unclear. Looked up from germline, CDR1 is SGDLS and CDR2 is YYNGEE. CDR3 length equals 12 residues. Between the trimmed V and J ends, which lost 3 bases and 5 bases, there was a span of 8 bases. The CDR3 nucleotides read TGTGCCAGCAGCGCCAGACTTTATGGCTACACCTTC. Translated: CASSARLYGYTF.

This clone occurred a few times. The chain combines TRBV7-9 with TRBJ1-5; D remains ambiguous. CDR3 length: 13 amino acids. Germline V gene lookup returns CDR1 SEHNR and CDR2 FQNEAQ (reference sequence). V was clipped by 4 bases and J by 5 bases, with 9 bases between them. The CDR3 protein is CASSSNQYQPQHF. The DNA for the CDR3 is TGTGCCAGCAGCTCTAACCAATATCAGCCCCAGCATTTT. Filled out from reference TRBV7-9 and TRBJ1-5, the complete variable domain reads DTGVSQNPRHKITKRGQNVTFRCDPISEHNRLYWYRQTLGQGPEFLTYFQNEAQLEKSRLLSDRFSAERPKGSFSTLEIQRTEQGDSAMYLCASSSNQYQPQHFGDGTRLSIL.

The rearrangement links TRBV30 to TRBJ2-2; maybe TRBD2 (5 bases). The V and J ends lost 8 bases and 4 bases respectively, with 8 bases between them. Per germline, CDR1 GTSNPN and CDR2 SVGIG (reference sequence). The CDR3 length is 11 residues. The CDR3 reads CAGGSTGELFF. The CDR3 nucleotides are TGTGCCGGAGGATCCACCGGGGAGCTGTTTTTT.